The text below deals with one T cell receptor (beta chain). Its antigen is unknown. The data derive from a study of shared clonotypes between healthy human individuals. Study context: A couple of women and three men aged 18 to 49 made up the donors. Findings of the study overall: Generally, naive subsets (rather than memory subsets) showed larger estimated richness.

Sequencing was performed with immunoSEQ multiplex PCR; in TCRdb, only in-frame clones are kept and a portion is missing. The sample has about 2.3 million clones, less than 95% seen once; the top ten hold 0.37%. The CDR3 loop spans 14 amino acids. Germline CDR1 MDHEN, CDR2 SYDVKM. V lost 10 bases to trimming and J lost 1 base; unmatched junction nucleotides: 10. The sequence was collected from a man in his late teens or twenties in good health. Some clones in this sample may be carry-over from other donors' samples. The gene calls are TRBV28 and TRBJ2-7; 7 bases are a match to TRBD1. Sequenced material: naive CD4+ T cells from PBMCs. Sample subset: CD45RA+ positively selected. In DNA, the CDR3 is TGTGCCACCCTCTCCGGGACAGTTTCCTACGAGCAGTACTTC. Its translation is CATLSGTVSYEQYF.